This paragraph reports one TCR beta chain. The target antigen is unknown. The sample is drawn from a study of T cells after yellow fever vaccination. Across the study: Fractions low in cell number were prepared with SMART-Seq v4 Ultra Low Input.

TCRdb passed the 5' RACE reads through MiXCR, listing each CDR3 protein once. The sample yields hundreds of thousands of distinct CDR3 sequences, 10% to 15% seen once. Overall study results and limits: Overall, a small share of clonotypes was seen in both CD4 and CD8 compartments. Post-booster repertoires again held most primary-vaccination clones (approximately 96% CD4, roughly 90% CD8). One caveat is that FACS-sorted repertoires could contain abundant clonotypes contaminating from the bulk population.

The CDR3 runs 13 residues. Germline CDR1 SGHDN, CDR2 FVKESK. Trimming took off 0 bases at V and 6 bases at J, with 7 bases between the two ends. This TCR was sampled from a man aged 25 to 40 who received the YFV17D yellow fever vaccine. The sequencing used PBMCs, collected on the day of the yellow fever booster vaccination. The chain has TRBV14 and TRBJ2-3; D gene uncertain. Here the CDR3 DNA reads TGTGCCAGCAGCCAAGATCCAACGGATACGCAGTATTTT. It specifies CASSQDPTDTQYF.